Each of the 5 T cell receptor beta chains below was sequenced from the same sample in a study of blood T cell repertoires in COVID-19. Only in-frame clones appear in the TCRdb table, and some are missing; sequencing was by immunoSEQ multiplex PCR. The sample includes 200,000 to 300,000 clones, around 86% of them seen just once. The sequencing sample was made of PBMCs or T cells enriched from blood (not recorded which). The receptors here all came from a woman aged 45-60 years who had recovered from COVID-19.

V usage is TRBV6-4 and J usage is TRBJ1-6; no clear D gene. CDR1 and CDR2 (germline): MRHNA, SNTAGT. V dropped 3 bases and J dropped 9 bases, with 12 bases sitting between them. This CDR3 spans 14 amino acids. CDR3 nucleotide sequence: TGTGCCAGCAGTGAAGCAGGTGACGGTTCACCCCTCCACTTT. Amino acids: CASSEAGDGSPLHF.

The rearrangement links TRBV21-1 to TRBJ2-2; the DNA was not compared with TRBD2, the D call given in the table. TRBV21-1 is marked as a pseudogene. The CDR3 is 14 residues long. CDR3 sequence: CASSKSARTGELFF. The DNA of the CDR3 is TGTGCCAGCAGCAAATCGGCGAGGACCGGGGAGCTGTTTTTT.

This clone occurred a few times. V and J are TRBV10-3 and TRBJ1-5; TRBD1 matches at 8 bases. The CDR3 contains 14 residues. Germline V gene lookup returns CDR1 ENHRY and CDR2 SYGVKD. V lost 4 bases and J lost 6; bases outside the gene matches: 5. As DNA, the CDR3 is TGTGCCATCAGTGGGACAGGGATGAGTCAGCCCCAGCATTTT. This gives the protein CAISGTGMSQPQHF.

This chain links TRBV6-7 with TRBJ2-4, with D maybe TRBD1 (5 bases). TRBV6-7 is identified as an open reading frame with a role that is uncertain. This CDR3 is built from 17 residues. The ends were cut back, 2 bases at V and 0 bases at J, with 14 bases in the middle. The CDR3 DNA follows: TGTGCCAGCAGTTACACAGGACCGAGCCTAGCCAAAAACATTCAGTACTTC. As protein: CASSYTGPSLAKNIQYF.

This clone was seen a single time. This chain uses TRBV7-9 with TRBJ1-2, with 10 nucleotides matching TRBD1. V lost 1 base, J lost 4 bases, and 6 bases stayed unmatched. The CDR3 length is 16 residues. Germline lookup yields CDR1 SEHNR and CDR2 FQNEAQ (reference sequence). The CDR3 DNA reads as TGTGCCAGCAGCTTAGGGGGGACAGGGGAAGTCTATGGCTACACCTTC. Its protein product is CASSLGGTGEVYGYTF.